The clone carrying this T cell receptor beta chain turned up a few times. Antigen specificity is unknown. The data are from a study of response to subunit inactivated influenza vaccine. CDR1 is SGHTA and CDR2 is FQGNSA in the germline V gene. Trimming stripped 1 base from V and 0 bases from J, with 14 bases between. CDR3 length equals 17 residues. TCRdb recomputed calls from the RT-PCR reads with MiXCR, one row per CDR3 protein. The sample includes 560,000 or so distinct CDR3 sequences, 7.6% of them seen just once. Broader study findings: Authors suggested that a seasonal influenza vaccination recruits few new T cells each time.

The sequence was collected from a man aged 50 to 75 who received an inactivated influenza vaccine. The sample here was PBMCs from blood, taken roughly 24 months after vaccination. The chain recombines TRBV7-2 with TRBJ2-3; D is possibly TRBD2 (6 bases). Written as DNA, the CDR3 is TGTGCCAGCAGCTTAGGTCGCGGAGGGAGGAGCACAGATACGCAGTATTTT. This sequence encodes CASSLGRGGRSTDTQYF.